Each of the 9 T cell receptor beta chains below was sequenced from the same sample in a study of blood T cell repertoires in COVID-19. Libraries were prepared by immunoSEQ multiplex PCR; TCRdb keeps only in-frame clonotypes and omits some of them. The top ten clones hold about a tenth of a sample with some 300,000 clones, about nine tenths of them seen once. The specimen sequenced was PBMCs or T cells enriched from blood (not recorded which). All receptors derive from a woman under 40 who had recovered from COVID-19.

The V call is TRBV27, the J call TRBJ2-7; D is unresolved. V was cut by 3 bases and J by 4 bases, with 19 bases left in between. Germline CDR1 MNHEY, CDR2 SMNVEV (reference sequence). This CDR3 region has 16 residues. In DNA form, the CDR3 reads TGTGCCAGCAGTTTCTACGCGACGGAGCAACCATACGAGCAGTACTTC. This gives the protein CASSFYATEQPYEQYF.

The chain has TRBV2 and TRBJ1-5, with 8 bases matching TRBD1. The CDR3 covers 14 residues. V lost 6 bases, J lost 6 bases, and 7 bases stayed unmatched. Looked up from germline, CDR1 is SNHLY and CDR2 is FYNNEI. CDR3 sequence reads: CASSDQGARQPQHF. The CDR3, as DNA: TGTGCCAGCAGCGACCAGGGGGCTCGTCAGCCCCAGCATTTT.

The chain carries TRBV5-1 and TRBJ1-1; the D is unclear. The CDR3 totals 15 residues. Germline CDR1 reads SGHRS; CDR2 reads YFSETQ. V was trimmed by 0 bases and J by 0 bases, leaving 9 bases between them. CDR3 in DNA: TGCGCCAGCAGCTTGGATATGGCCATGAACACTGAAGCTTTCTTT. Protein sequence: CASSLDMAMNTEAFF.

This sequence joins TRBV9 and TRBJ1-5; 8 bases align to TRBD1. Trimming cost V 2 bases and J 6 bases; bases outside gene matches: 7. CDR1 and CDR2 (germline): SGDLS, YYNGEE. The length of the CDR3 is 15 residues. The CDR3 sequence: CASSVNPDRGQPQHF. The DNA for the CDR3 is TGTGCCAGCAGCGTTAATCCCGACAGGGGTCAGCCCCAGCATTTT.

This rearrangement joins TRBV24-1 to TRBJ1-2, with D unresolved. The CDR3 is 13 residues long. CDR1 is KGHDR and CDR2 is SFDVKD in the germline V gene. The V end was cut by 3 bases, the J end by 1 base, with 5 bases between. The chain's CDR3 is CATSDNNNYGYTF. The CDR3, as DNA: TGTGCCACCAGTGATAATAATAACTATGGCTACACCTTC.

The chain combines TRBV10-2 with TRBJ2-1, with TRBD2 matching 13 bases. The CDR3 consists of 15 residues. CDR1 is WSHSY, CDR2 SAAADI, per germline. The trim removed 6 bases at V and 10 bases at J, leaving 9 bases unmatched. CDR3 sequence reads: CASRIGLAGVSEQFF. In DNA form, the CDR3 reads TGCGCCAGCAGAATCGGACTAGCGGGAGTAAGCGAGCAGTTCTTC.

The rearrangement joins TRBV5-4 to TRBJ2-7, with 8 bases fitting TRBD2. The CDR3 is 14 amino acids. V lost 4 bases, J lost 0 bases, and 3 bases stayed unmatched. The germline gives CDR1 SGHNT, CDR2 YYREEE (reference sequence). Written as DNA, the CDR3 is TGTGCCAGCAGCCCCCGGGGGGGCTCCTACGAGCAGTACTTC. Amino acids: CASSPRGGSYEQYF.

V is TRBV3-1 (or the pseudogene TRBV3-2) and J is TRBJ1-2; D possibly corresponds to TRBD1 (6 bases). Germline assignment: CDR1 LGHDT and CDR2 YNNKEL (reference sequence). CDR3 length: 14 amino acids. Trimming cost V 4 bases and J 6 bases, with 15 bases left between them. The CDR3 DNA reads TGTGCCAGCAGCCCTACCTTTACAGGGCATGGCTACACCTTC. It codes for CASSPTFTGHGYTF.

The V and J genes are TRBV28 and TRBJ2-5; perhaps TRBD2 as D (6 bases). CDR3 length: 17 residues. The ends were cut back, 2 bases at V and 9 bases at J, with 25 bases in the middle. Per the germline V gene, CDR1 is MDHEN and CDR2 is SYDVKM. The CDR3 bases are TGTGCCAGCAGTTTAACGGGTTATGGGCGGGGCGACGGGGCCCAGTACTTC. Residues: CASSLTGYGRGDGAQYF.